This section outlines one T cell receptor beta chain sequence together with its context. This specimen comes from a study of blood T cell repertoires in COVID-19. In the original processing: By means of reference gene primer amplification, nucleated cell counts were estimated. The protocol was immunoSEQ multiplex PCR, while the TCRdb copy is restricted to in-frame clones and leaves out a portion. From that table come the V and J calls and clone size; the DNA was used to work out D and trimming. Here the sample spans 150,000 or so clones, about 80% being singletons. Germline CDR1 and CDR2: GTSNPN and SVGIG (reference sequence). Between the trimmed V and J ends, which lost 0 bases and 4 bases, there was a span of 9 bases. The CDR3 spans 13 residues.

The chain carries TRBV30 and TRBJ1-2, with D tentatively TRBD1 (6 bases). The sample taken for sequencing was PBMCs or T cells enriched from blood (not recorded which). This receptor was taken from a man in his fifties or sixties who had recovered from COVID-19. CDR3 in DNA: TGTGCCTGGAGTGTACAGGGAACCTATGGCTACACCTTC. This translates into CAWSVQGTYGYTF. The whole variable domain, filled in from reference TRBV30 and TRBJ1-2, reads SQTIHQWPATLVQPVGSPLSLECTVEGTSNPNLYWYRQAAGRGLQLLFYSVGIGQISSEVPQNLSASRPQDRQFILSSKKLLLSDSGFYLCAWSVQGTYGYTFGSGTRLTVV.